The next 32 T cell receptor beta chains were all read from a single sample in a study of OX40 agonist ivuxolimab in advanced cancers. This table comes from immunoSEQ multiplex PCR, and its TCRdb copy is limited to in-frame clones, with some not included. The sample shows tens of thousands of clones, roughly nine tenths of them seen only once. The material sequenced was CD4+ or CD8+ T cells sorted from blood, taken in a trial of the OX40 agonist ivuxolimab. All receptors derive from an adult with an advanced solid tumor such as melanoma, head and neck, liver or kidney cancer.

The DNA for the CDR3 is TGCGCCAGCATCCCAGGACTAGCGGGACCATCCTACGAGCAGTACTTC. It specifies CASIPGLAGPSYEQYF. The chain has TRBV23-1 and TRBJ2-7, with 12 bases matching TRBD2. TRBV23-1 belongs to the ORF category, with a function that is uncertain. The CDR3 extends over 16 amino acids. The trim removed 7 bases at V and 1 base at J, leaving 8 bases unmatched.

This clone occurred a few times. The rearrangement uses TRBV2 and TRBJ1-6, with 7 bases matching TRBD1. The CDR3 covers 14 residues. The ends lost 7 bases at V and 4 bases at J; junction bases unmatched: 4. Germline CDR1 is SNHLY and CDR2 is FYNNEI. CDR3 DNA: TGTGCCAGCACCCTGGGACAGTATAATTCACCCCTCCACTTT. Residues: CASTLGQYNSPLHF.

The count of this clone is one. The CDR3 DNA is TGCGCCAGCAGTCTAAATCCTCAAGAGACCCAGTACTTC. It specifies CASSLNPQETQYF. The chain uses TRBV23-1 and TRBJ2-5; D is unresolved. TRBV23-1 is an ORF; its function is uncertain. The CDR3 extends over 13 amino acids. V was clipped by 4 bases and J by 2 bases, with 8 bases between them.

This clone was counted a few times. The chain carries TRBV6-6 and TRBJ1-6, with D unresolved. From germline, CDR1 is MNHNY and CDR2 SVGAGI (reference sequence). Trimming took 9 bases from V and 7 from J, leaving 10 bases between them. The CDR3 loop spans 12 amino acids. The CDR3 coding sequence is TGTGCCAGTCAAGGCGGCAATTCACCCCTCCACTTT. Its translation: CASQGGNSPLHF.

V is TRBV19 and J is TRBJ1-5; maybe TRBD1 (5 bases). This CDR3 has 16 residues. The V and J ends lost 3 bases and 3 bases respectively, with 15 bases between them. Per the germline V gene, CDR1 is LNHDA and CDR2 is SQIVND (reference sequence). For the CDR3, the DNA is TGTGCCAGTAGTATTATGGACACAGCTTTCAATCAGCCCCAGCATTTT. It is translated as CASSIMDTAFNQPQHF. The full variable domain, in which reference TRBV19 and TRBJ1-5 provide the parts outside the CDR3, is DGGITQSPKYLFRKEGQNVTLSCEQNLNHDAMYWYRQDPGQGLRLIYYSQIVNDFQKGDIAEGYSVSREKKESFPLTVTSAQKNPTAFYLCASSIMDTAFNQPQHFGDGTRLSIL.

This clone showed up just once. The rearrangement links TRBV5-4 to TRBJ2-7; 11 bases are shared with TRBD1. Per the germline V gene, CDR1 is SGHNT and CDR2 is YYREEE (reference sequence). This CDR3 contains 16 residues. J lost 4 bases, V lost 1 base, and 7 bases had no gene match. The CDR3 loop is CASSLSGQGAIYEQYF. The CDR3 DNA is TGTGCCAGCAGCTTGTCCGGACAGGGGGCGATTTACGAGCAGTACTTC.

The V and J genes are TRBV10-3 and TRBJ2-3, with 9 bases lining up with TRBD2. The CDR3 runs to 16 residues. The V gene's germline CDR1 is ENHRY and CDR2 SYGVKD. V was clipped by 4 bases and J by 2 bases; unmatched bases: 7. The CDR3 nucleotides read TGTGCCATCAGTGTAGGTAGCGGGAGACTCACAGATACGCAGTATTTT. Its protein product is CAISVGSGRLTDTQYF.

This clone was observed a few times. This chain uses TRBV13 with TRBJ2-1; 7 bases map to TRBD1. The CDR3 has 15 amino acids. Losses at the gene ends were 5 bases for V and 3 bases for J; bases not matched to a gene: 7. CDR1 PRHDT and CDR2 FYEKMQ come from the germline V gene (reference sequence). CDR3 residues: CASSGWDSSYNEQFF. CDR3 DNA: TGTGCCAGCAGCGGGTGGGACAGTAGCTACAATGAGCAGTTCTTC.

This sequence joins TRBV29-1 and TRBJ1-4, with D uncertain. The CDR3 length is 13 residues. CDR1 is SQVTM and CDR2 is ANQGSEA in the germline V gene. V lost 2 bases and J lost 5, with 9 bases in between. This chain's CDR3 is CSVETPSNEKLFF. DNA of the CDR3: TGCAGCGTTGAAACGCCTTCCAATGAAAAACTGTTTTTT.

This chain uses TRBV2 with TRBJ2-4; 7 nucleotides match TRBD1. This CDR3 contains 14 residues. CDR1 SNHLY and CDR2 FYNNEI come from the germline V gene. The V segment lost 8 bases and the J segment 4 bases; nucleotides outside the gene matches: 8. CDR3 nucleotide sequence: TGTGCCAGCCATTGGGACAGAGCGAAAAACATTCAGTACTTC. This codes for CASHWDRAKNIQYF.

The V call is TRBV1, the J call TRBJ2-5; the table assigns TRBD2, which was not confirmed against the DNA. TRBV1 is designated a pseudogene. This CDR3 contains 16 residues. This chain's CDR3 is CTSSQPLERPQETQYF. The CDR3 coding sequence is TGCACCAGCAGCCAACCCCTAGAAAGGCCACAAGAGACCCAGTACTTC.

The V call is TRBV5-1, the J call TRBJ1-5; tentatively, D is TRBD1 (6 bases). The CDR3 covers 14 residues. V was pared by 1 base and J by 5 bases, with 10 bases between. Germline CDR1 SGHRS, CDR2 YFSETQ. CDR3 loop: CASSLQGTDQPQHF. The DNA for the CDR3 is TGCGCCAGCAGCTTGCAGGGGACCGATCAGCCCCAGCATTTT.

The chain has TRBV5-1 and TRBJ1-1, with D unresolved. The CDR3 has 12 residues. Trimming shortened V by 5 bases and J by 3 bases, and 8 bases separated the two germline ends. Germline V CDR1 and CDR2: SGHRS, YFSETQ. The CDR3 is CASRVRDTEAFF. In DNA, the CDR3 is TGCGCCAGCAGGGTGAGGGACACTGAAGCTTTCTTT.

The chain has TRBV9 and TRBJ1-2; TRBD1 is a possible D gene (5 bases). V was cut by 3 bases and J by 6 bases, with 18 bases left in between. CDR3 size: 15 residues. Germline V gives CDR1 SGDLS, CDR2 YYNGEE. This CDR3 reads CASSEGFVGGNGYTF. As DNA, the CDR3 is TGTGCCAGCAGCGAGGGCTTTGTTGGGGGTAATGGCTACACCTTC.

V usage is TRBV5-1 and J usage is TRBJ2-3; D assignment may be TRBD1 or TRBD2 (5 bases each). Trimming stripped 0 bases from V and 0 bases from J, with 11 bases between. The CDR3 spans 16 residues. Germline CDR1 reads SGHRS; CDR2 reads YFSETQ. The CDR3 loop is CASSLEGTDSTDTQYF. The CDR3 nucleotides read TGCGCCAGCAGCTTGGAAGGGACGGACAGCACAGATACGCAGTATTTT.

The chain has TRBV11-3 and TRBJ1-6, with 8 bases matching TRBD1. Germline V lookup: CDR1 SGHNT, CDR2 YENEEA. The junction had 6 bases not matched to a gene; V was cut back by 3 bases and J by 8 bases. This CDR3 has 15 residues. The CDR3 sequence: CASSLTGAGDSPLHF. The CDR3 DNA reads as TGTGCCAGCAGCTTGACAGGGGCGGGGGATTCACCCCTCCACTTT.

In nucleotides, the CDR3 is TGTGCCAGCAGCTCTCGGGACAGCCACTTCTCCTACGAGCAGTACTTC. Its protein is CASSSRDSHFSYEQYF. The gene calls are TRBV27 and TRBJ2-7; 7 nucleotides match TRBD1. Germline V gene sequence: CDR1 MNHEY, CDR2 SMNVEV (reference sequence). The CDR3 extends over 16 amino acids. The junction had 11 bases not matched to a gene; V was cut back by 6 bases and J by 0 bases.

The V gene is TRBV2, the J gene TRBJ2-3; a possible D gene is TRBD1 (5 bases). The CDR3 is 14 residues long. The V end lost 6 bases, the J end lost 2 bases, and 12 bases lay between the germline ends. Germline V gene lookup returns CDR1 SNHLY and CDR2 FYNNEI. For the CDR3, the DNA is TGTGCCAGCAGGATAGGGGTGCACACAGATACGCAGTATTTT. Translation gives CASRIGVHTDTQYF.

This chain joins TRBV7-9 and TRBJ2-1; the match to TRBD1 covers 8 bases. V lost 5 bases and J lost 5; bases outside the gene matches: 5. Per the germline V gene, CDR1 is SEHNR and CDR2 is FQNEAQ (reference sequence). The CDR3 totals 14 residues. For the CDR3, the DNA is TGTGCCAGCAGCCAACGGACAGGGAACAATGAGCAGTTCTTC. As protein: CASSQRTGNNEQFF.

This clone occurred once. The chain recombines TRBV28 with TRBJ2-3; D possibly uses TRBD1 or TRBD2 (6 bases each). The CDR3 is 16 residues long. Germline values: CDR1 MDHEN, CDR2 SYDVKM. V was clipped by 3 bases and J by 3 bases, with 16 bases between them. The CDR3 loop reads CASSFSGGGWTDTQYF. The CDR3 region has the DNA TGTGCCAGCAGTTTTTCCGGGGGCGGGTGGACAGATACGCAGTATTTT.

J is TRBJ2-3 and V is TRBV4-2; the D gene is possibly TRBD2 (8 bases). The CDR3 extends over 16 amino acids. CDR1 and CDR2 from the germline V gene are LGHNA and YNFKEQ. Trimming removed 4 bases from V and 4 bases from J, with 18 bases in between. For the CDR3, the DNA is TGTGCCAGCAGCCGGGCGGGGACAGCGGGGGCAGATACGCAGTATTTT. Amino acids: CASSRAGTAGADTQYF.

This chain links TRBV10-3 with TRBJ1-2, with D tentatively TRBD1 (6 bases). This CDR3 spans 16 amino acids. Germline lookup yields CDR1 ENHRY and CDR2 SYGVKD. The germline V and J ends were trimmed by 2 bases and 3 bases, with 16 bases remaining between them. The CDR3 loop is CAISEGGHNGDYGYTF. The CDR3 DNA is TGTGCCATCAGTGAGGGGGGACACAATGGCGACTATGGCTACACCTTC.

The chain has TRBV6-1 and TRBJ1-3; D is possibly TRBD1 (6 bases). The germline V gene encodes CDR1 MNHNS and CDR2 SASEGT. With 2 bases removed from V and 5 bases from J, the gap between germline ends came to 10 bases. The CDR3 is made up of 14 amino acids. CDR3 protein: CASSETQGRNTIYF. CDR3 coding DNA: TGTGCCAGCAGTGAAACGCAGGGGAGAAACACCATATATTTT.

This rearrangement joins TRBV10-3 to TRBJ1-6, with D unclear. Germline V CDR1 and CDR2: ENHRY, SYGVKD. The CDR3 consists of 15 residues. V gave up 4 bases and J gave up 6 bases, with 13 bases separating them. In nucleotides, the CDR3 is TGTGCCATCAGTGCGGCGGCCGGGATTAATTCACCCCTCCACTTT. This codes for CAISAAAGINSPLHF.

A remark on this clone: One end of the junction is discordant with germline, which a read error may explain. The chain joins TRBV7-9 to TRBJ1-1; the match to TRBD1 covers 9 bases. Germline CDR1 and CDR2: SEHNR and FQNEAQ (reference sequence). This CDR3 is 12 amino acids long. DNA of the CDR3: TGTGCCGGCAGCCGGACAGGGGCTGAAGCTTTCTTT. Protein: CAGSRTGAEAFF.

The rearrangement uses TRBV27 and TRBJ2-2; D might be TRBD1 (5 bases). CDR1 is MNHEY and CDR2 is SMNVEV in the germline V gene (reference sequence). The CDR3 totals 15 residues. Trimming took off 0 bases at V and 3 bases at J, with 8 bases between the two ends. Written as DNA, the CDR3 is TGTGCCAGCAGTTTATCGATAGGGGACACCGGGGAGCTGTTTTTT. Protein product: CASSLSIGDTGELFF.

This clone turned up a few times. The DNA for the CDR3 is TGTGCCAGCAGACTTCGACAGGCGTCTAACTATGGCTACACCTTC. This gives the protein CASRLRQASNYGYTF. The chain recombines TRBV2 with TRBJ1-2, with D perhaps matching TRBD1 (6 bases). CDR1 is SNHLY, CDR2 FYNNEI, per germline. Trimming shortened V by 6 bases and J by 0 bases, and 14 bases separated the two germline ends. CDR3 size: 15 residues.

This chain connects TRBV11-2 to TRBJ2-3, with D unclear. Trimming shortened V by 4 bases and J by 6 bases, and 8 bases separated the two germline ends. The CDR3 length is 12 residues. Germline V CDR1 and CDR2: SGHAT, FQNNGV. CDR3 loop: CASSSHSDTQYF. CDR3 bases: TGTGCCAGCAGCTCGCACAGCGATACGCAGTATTTT. The variable domain in full, completed from reference TRBV11-2 and TRBJ2-3, reads EAGVAQSPRYKIIEKRQSVAFWCNPISGHATLYWYQQILGQGPKLLIQFQNNGVVDDSQLPKDRFSAERLKGVDSTLKIQPAKLEDSAVYLCASSSHSDTQYFGPGTRLTVL.

The rearrangement links TRBV29-1 to TRBJ2-7; 11 bases agree with TRBD2. Germline V CDR1 and CDR2: SQVTM, ANQGSEA. The CDR3 has 17 residues. V dropped 4 bases and J dropped 6; count of bases not matched to a gene: 17. The CDR3, as DNA: TGCAGCGTTGCCCGGGGGCATTCTAGCGGGGGGATCGCCGAGCAGTACTTC. Residues: CSVARGHSSGGIAEQYF.

The chain is built from TRBV10-1 and TRBJ1-6; the match to TRBD1 covers 7 bases. Germline CDR1 is WNHNN and CDR2 is SYGVQD (reference sequence). The CDR3 is made up of 16 amino acids. V shed 2 bases, J shed 10 bases, and the junction held 11 bases outside the gene matches. CDR3 DNA: TGCGCCAGCAGTGAGCGCTTCGGGACAGTACTATCACCCCTCCACTTT. Translated, it gives CASSERFGTVLSPLHF.

This chain joins TRBV19 and TRBJ1-4; 7 bases agree with TRBD1. V dropped 10 bases and J dropped 8; count of bases not matched to a gene: 10. The CDR3 runs 13 residues. Germline V lookup: CDR1 LNHDA, CDR2 SQIVND (reference sequence). The CDR3 region is CATSDRAGEKLFF. The CDR3 bases are TGTGCCACCTCCGACAGGGCGGGGGAAAAACTGTTTTTT.

The CDR3 DNA sequence: TGTGCCAGCAGTGCCGGACAGGACTACGAGCAGTACTTC. It codes for CASSAGQDYEQYF. This chain links TRBV28 with TRBJ2-7; 7 bases are a match to TRBD1. Germline CDR1 is MDHEN and CDR2 is SYDVKM. J gave up 3 bases and V 5 bases, and 4 bases lay outside the gene matches. The CDR3 has 13 amino acids.